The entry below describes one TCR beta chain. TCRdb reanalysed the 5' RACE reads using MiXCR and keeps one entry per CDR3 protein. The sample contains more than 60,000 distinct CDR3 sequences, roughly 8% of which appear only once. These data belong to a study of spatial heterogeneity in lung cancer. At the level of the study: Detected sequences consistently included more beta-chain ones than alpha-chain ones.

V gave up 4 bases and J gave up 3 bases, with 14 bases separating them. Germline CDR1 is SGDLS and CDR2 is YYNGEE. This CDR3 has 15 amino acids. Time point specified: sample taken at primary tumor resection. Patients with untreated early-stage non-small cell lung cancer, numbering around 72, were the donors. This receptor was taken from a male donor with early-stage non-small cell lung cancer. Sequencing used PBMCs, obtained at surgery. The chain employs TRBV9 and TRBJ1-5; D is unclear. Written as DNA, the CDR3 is TGTGCCAGCAGCAGAGGAGGGTTACACAATCAGCCCCAGCATTTT. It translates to CASSRGGLHNQPQHF.